This T cell receptor beta chain was captured in a study of Ad26.COV2.S vaccination and SARS-CoV-2 variants. Only in-frame clones appear in the TCRdb table, and some are missing; sequencing was by immunoSEQ multiplex PCR. The sample yields 500,000 or so clones, 89% seen once. Treatment reported: some 20 received Ad26.COV2.S at low or high dose, single or two shots; several received placebo; per-sample allocation not given. Day 63 after the first injection of vaccine or placebo was the sampling time. V lost 1 base and J lost 2, with 6 bases in between. The germline V gene has CDR1 SGDLS and CDR2 YYNGEE. The length of the CDR3 is 13 residues. Comment on this clone: Other nucleotide sequences in the sample specify the same CDR3.

This sequence joins TRBV9 and TRBJ2-5; no clear D gene. The sample consisted of peripheral blood, taken in a trial of Ad26.COV2.S vaccine versus placebo. The TCR originated in a person between 18 and 65 years old who received the Ad26.COV2.S COVID-19 vaccine or a placebo. The CDR3 sequence is CASSVRIQETQYF. The CDR3 DNA is TGTGCCAGCAGCGTAAGGATACAAGAGACCCAGTACTTC.